This T cell receptor (beta chain) was captured by sequencing in a study of T cell responses to AZD1222 COVID-19 vaccine. V was cut by 4 bases and J by 3 bases, with 12 bases left in between. The CDR3 is made up of 15 amino acids. Germline values: CDR1 KGHDR, CDR2 SFDVKD. Findings of the study overall: Dominant CD4 TCR responses targeted spike regions 160-218 and 743-854.

Notes on this clone: The antigen is not known.

Repertoires were generated with immunoSEQ multiplex PCR, while TCRdb's copy carries only in-frame clones and drops some. Of 100,000 to 150,000 clones in the sample, approximately 89% were seen once. The V call is TRBV24-1, the J call TRBJ1-5, with D possibly matching TRBD1 (5 bases). Sequencing used peripheral blood, obtained on day 0 of AZD1222 vaccination. The TCR comes from an adult in good health. This chain's CDR3 is CATSDRDSDNQPQHF. Written as DNA, the CDR3 is TGTGCCACCAGTGACCGCGACAGTGACAATCAGCCCCAGCATTTT.